This entry lists 5 T cell receptor beta chains sequenced from one sample in a study of control samples from healthy donors and cancer patients. Clones were read by immunoSEQ multiplex PCR, and TCRdb kept only the in-frame ones, dropping some. The data hold approximately 220,000 clones, with roughly 94% observed a single time. The sequencing input was blood. The receptors were gathered from a man in his forties or fifties in good health.

The V and J genes are TRBV25-1 and TRBJ2-7; D remains unclear. V shed 8 bases and J shed 1 base, with 12 bases lying between them. This CDR3 has 13 residues. CDR1 is MGHDK, CDR2 SYGVNS, per germline. The CDR3, as DNA: TGTGCCAGCGCCGGGTTCACTTCCTACGAGCAGTACTTC. Amino acids: CASAGFTSYEQYF.

The chain employs TRBV7-9 and TRBJ1-5, with D possibly TRBD1 on 5 matching bases. Germline V gene lookup returns CDR1 SEHNR and CDR2 FQNEAQ (reference sequence). The V and J ends lost 5 bases and 6 bases respectively, with 8 bases between them. CDR3 length: 12 residues. The CDR3 nucleotides are TGTGCCAGCAGCCCAAGGGGTCAGCCCCAGCATTTT. Its protein product is CASSPRGQPQHF.

The V gene is TRBV7-8, the J gene TRBJ1-1; D gene uncertain. The CDR3 is made up of 15 amino acids. CDR1 is SGHVS, CDR2 FQNEAQ, per germline. V was cut by 1 base and J by 4 bases, with 13 bases left in between. CDR3 amino acids: CASSLDWTKGTEAFF. Here the CDR3 DNA reads TGTGCCAGCAGCTTAGATTGGACGAAGGGCACTGAAGCTTTCTTT.

This clone was seen just once. This sequence joins TRBV5-1 and TRBJ1-1; 8 bases align to TRBD1. Germline loops: CDR1 SGHRS, CDR2 YFSETQ. V trimming: 4 bases; J trimming: 0 bases; junction bases outside the gene matches: 8. The CDR3 loop spans 16 amino acids. In DNA form, the CDR3 reads TGCGCCAGCAGCCCACGGACAGGGCGGATGAACACTGAAGCTTTCTTT. It encodes CASSPRTGRMNTEAFF.

This sequence joins TRBV7-9 and TRBJ1-2; no clear D. The CDR3 runs to 13 residues. Germline CDR1 is SEHNR and CDR2 is FQNEAQ (reference sequence). Trimming shortened V by 3 bases and J by 8 bases, and 13 bases separated the two germline ends. CDR3 in amino acids: CASSLAGGDGYTF. The CDR3 DNA reads TGTGCCAGCAGCTTGGCGGGAGGCGACGGCTACACCTTC. The variable domain in full, with the rest retrieved from reference TRBV7-9 and TRBJ1-2, is DTGVSQNPRHKITKRGQNVTFRCDPISEHNRLYWYRQTLGQGPEFLTYFQNEAQLEKSRLLSDRFSAERPKGSFSTLEIQRTEQGDSAMYLCASSLAGGDGYTFGSGTRLTVV.